Sequencing of this T cell receptor beta chain was carried out in a study of glioma-infiltrating T cells. Findings and limits, study-wide: Tissue-blood divergence was below expectation in non-neoplastic patients, above in gliomas.

This clonotype was picked up a small number of times. Its antigen is unidentified. The CDR3 has 14 residues. V shed 8 bases and J shed 7 bases, with 18 bases lying between them. The germline gives CDR1 LGHDT, CDR2 YNNKEL (reference sequence). Amplification of TCR alpha and beta CDR3 regions from RNA used iRepertoire nested multiplex PCR. One-step reverse transcription and amplification started from about 100-400 ng of tissue mRNA or PBMC total RNA. MiXCR, run by TCRdb on the multiplex PCR reads, gives a single entry per CDR3 protein. The profile shows approximately 130,000 distinct CDR3 sequences, about 25% of them singletons.

The J gene is TRBJ2-1, the V gene TRBV3-1, with a weak D call TRBD2 (6 bases). Source material: glioma tissue, nonneoplastic brain tissue, or PBMCs (not recorded which). The clonotype was recovered from a human donor with low-grade glioma or glioblastoma, undergoing nonglioma brain surgery, or in good health (not recorded which). CDR3 nucleotides: TGTGCCAGCTGCTGGGCGGGGTCAAGAAATGAGCAGTTCTTC. Its protein product is CASCWAGSRNEQFF.